This is a list of T cell receptor beta chains from one sample in a study of long-term antiretroviral therapy in people with HIV. Sequenced by immunoSEQ multiplex PCR; TCRdb stores in-frame clones only, minus some. Seen here are about 20,000 clones, approximately 80% observed once, and the top ten hold 8.8%. The specimen comprised unsorted PBMCs, sampled 1.2 years after starting antiretroviral therapy. These receptor sequences come from a woman in her forties with HIV. Both conserved end residues are part of each CDR3. The D gene is left open where the match is weak. A clone size is listed for some rows: how often the clone was seen (once, few, many), or a class if it is expanded.

len,j_gene,abundance,d_gene,v_gene,CDR3aa,CDR3nt
14,TRBJ2-2,-,-,TRBV6-4,CASSVRQNTGELFF,TGTGCCAGCAGTGTCAGACAGAACACCGGGGAGCTGTTTTTT
13,TRBJ2-2,-,-,TRBV27,CASSLGVTGELFF,TGTGCCAGCAGTTTAGGGGTGACCGGGGAGCTGTTTTTT
18,TRBJ2-1,once,TRBD1,TRBV6-1,CASSEVEGGQGSYNEQFF,TGTGCCAGCAGTGAAGTAGAGGGGGGACAGGGGTCCTACAATGAGCAGTTCTTC
13,TRBJ2-7,once,TRBD1,TRBV29-1,CSVQDRVSYEQYF,TGCAGCGTCCAAGACAGGGTCTCCTACGAGCAGTACTTC
14,TRBJ2-1,-,-,TRBV10-3,CAISSGASYNEQFF,TGTGCCATCAGTTCAGGAGCCTCCTACAATGAGCAGTTCTTC
17,TRBJ2-1,-,TRBD2,TRBV19,CASARSSSGLPRDEQFF,TGTGCCAGTGCAAGATCTTCTAGCGGACTACCTAGGGATGAGCAGTTCTTC
14,TRBJ2-7,-,-,TRBV10-3,CAISDAGQTYEQYF,TGTGCCATCAGTGACGCAGGGCAAACCTACGAGCAGTACTTC
15,TRBJ1-1,-,-,TRBV5-6,CASSPQGWMNTEAFF,TGTGCCAGCAGCCCGCAGGGTTGGATGAACACTGAAGCTTTCTTT
15,TRBJ2-7,few,-,TRBV7-9,CASSLDAVGIYEQYF,TGTGCCAGCAGCTTGGACGCAGTGGGTATTTACGAGCAGTACTTC
17,TRBJ2-3,-,-,TRBV7-2,CASSFSIPGTPTDTQYF,TGTGCCAGCAGCTTTAGTATCCCCGGGACTCCCACAGATACGCAGTATTTT
15,TRBJ2-2,-,TRBD1,TRBV27,CASSFGTAYTGELFF,TGTGCCAGCAGTTTCGGGACAGCTTACACCGGGGAGCTGTTTTTT
16,TRBJ2-1,-,-,TRBV7-9,CASSLQQPPLNNEQFF,TGTGCCAGCAGCTTACAACAACCACCCCTAAACAATGAGCAGTTCTTC
15,TRBJ2-7,once,TRBD2,TRBV7-2,CASSFSTSVGYEQYF,TGTGCCAGCAGCTTTTCGACTAGCGTGGGATACGAGCAGTACTTC
15,TRBJ2-7,-,-,TRBV7-2,CASSPPGTLSYEQYF,TGTGCCAGCAGCCCACCCGGGACTCTCTCCTACGAGCAGTACTTC
12,TRBJ2-1,-,-,TRBV27,CASKGTYNEQFF,TGTGCCAGCAAGGGAACCTACAATGAGCAGTTCTTC
16,TRBJ2-5,-,TRBD1,TRBV5-6,CASSLEVQGYQETQYF,TGTGCCAGCAGCTTGGAGGTACAGGGGTACCAAGAGACCCAGTACTTC
14,TRBJ2-1,-,TRBD1,TRBV28,CASSSTGIDNEQFF,TGTGCCAGCAGTTCGACAGGGATAGACAATGAGCAGTTCTTC
14,TRBJ1-4,-,-,TRBV6-5,CASSYDGPNEKLFF,TGTGCCAGCAGTTACGACGGTCCTAATGAAAAACTGTTTTTT
13,TRBJ2-3,-,-,TRBV11-1,CASSLNSADTQYF,TGTGCCAGCAGCTTAAATTCGGCAGATACGCAGTATTTT
16,TRBJ2-1,-,TRBD2,TRBV7-6,CASSPSGLAGYNEQFF,TGTGCCAGCAGCCCCTCGGGACTAGCGGGTTACAATGAGCAGTTCTTC
20,TRBJ2-7,-,TRBD2,TRBV7-3,CASRTQGAGGTSGRDYEQYF,TGTGCCAGCAGGACTCAGGGGGCTGGAGGGACTAGCGGCCGAGACTACGAGCAGTACTTC
12,TRBJ2-1,once,-,TRBV11-3,CASSLYRNEQFF,TGTGCCAGCAGCTTGTACAGGAATGAGCAGTTCTTC
12,TRBJ2-7,few,-,TRBV11-2,CASSLGGPEQYF,TGTGCCAGCAGCTTAGGGGGTCCAGAGCAGTACTTC
13,TRBJ1-2,-,-,TRBV7-2,CASSLGSFSGYTF,TGTGCCAGCAGCTTAGGCTCTTTTTCTGGCTACACCTTC
15,TRBJ1-5,-,-,TRBV11-2,CASSQGGGNNQPQHF,TGTGCCAGCAGCCAAGGGGGGGGCAACAATCAGCCCCAGCATTTT
18,TRBJ1-1,-,-,TRBV4-1,CASSQVQAGGPRNTEAFF,TGCGCCAGCAGCCAAGTCCAGGCGGGGGGTCCGAGGAACACTGAAGCTTTCTTT
14,TRBJ1-2,-,TRBD1,TRBV27,CASRETGGAYGYTF,TGTGCCAGCAGGGAAACAGGGGGCGCATATGGCTACACCTTC
19,TRBJ2-1,-,TRBD2,TRBV9,CASSVEGLAGGPRGNEQFF,TGTGCCAGCAGCGTAGAAGGACTAGCGGGGGGGCCCAGGGGGAATGAGCAGTTCTTC
16,TRBJ1-1,-,-,TRBV4-2,CASSQDLLTVNTEAFF,TGTGCCAGCAGCCAAGATCTTTTGACGGTGAACACTGAAGCTTTCTTT
8,TRBJ2-3,-,-,TRBV29-1,CSLDTQYF,TGCAGTTTAGATACGCAGTATTTT
13,TRBJ2-7,-,-,TRBV4-2,CASSHPPADEQYF,TGTGCCAGCAGCCACCCCCCAGCAGACGAGCAGTACTTC
12,TRBJ2-5,-,-,TRBV29-1,CCGRGTQETQYF,TGCTGCGGTAGGGGGACCCAAGAGACCCAGTACTTC
15,TRBJ2-1,-,-,TRBV19,CASPGLPSSYNEQFF,TGTGCCAGCCCGGGGTTGCCAAGCTCCTACAATGAGCAGTTCTTC
15,TRBJ2-7,-,TRBD2,TRBV19,CASSIGTSGYYEQYF,TGTGCCAGTAGTATAGGGACTAGCGGATACTACGAGCAGTACTTC
15,TRBJ1-5,-,-,TRBV5-6,CASSWGSGFSQPQHF,TGTGCCAGCAGCTGGGGATCCGGGTTCAGCCAGCCCCAGCATTTT
14,TRBJ2-6,-,-,TRBV6-5,CASSRASGANVLTF,TGTGCCAGCTCCCGGGCCTCTGGGGCCAACGTCCTGACTTTC
15,TRBJ2-7,-,-,TRBV28,CASSTGGFGPYEQYF,TGTGCCAGCAGTACAGGCGGGTTCGGTCCCTACGAGCAGTACTTC
16,TRBJ2-3,-,-,TRBV27,CASSLGGSLSTDTQYF,TGTGCCAGCAGTTTAGGGGGTTCGTTAAGCACAGATACGCAGTATTTT
16,TRBJ1-5,-,TRBD1,TRBV4-3,CASSQEVGQGNQPQHF,TGCGCCAGCAGCCAAGAAGTGGGACAGGGAAATCAGCCCCAGCATTTT
13,TRBJ2-3,-,-,TRBV5-1,CASSSTGIDTQYF,TGCGCCAGCAGCTCTACAGGGATAGATACGCAGTATTTT
16,TRBJ1-2,-,-,TRBV14,CASSQDLQASNYGYTF,TGTGCCAGCAGCCAAGATCTTCAGGCTTCGAACTATGGCTACACCTTC
13,TRBJ2-7,-,-,TRBV28,CASCKRASYEQYF,TGTGCCAGCTGTAAGCGGGCTTCCTACGAGCAGTACTTC
16,TRBJ2-5,-,-,TRBV6-5,CASSYLTGPYQETQYF,TGTGCCAGCAGTTACCTTACAGGTCCTTACCAAGAGACCCAGTACTTC